This T cell receptor (beta chain) was recorded in a study of T cell repertoires in cytomegalovirus infection. Across the study: Indications came from public TCR beta signatures; they pointed to CMV infection and to a matching HLA type.

TCRdb itself ran the reads through MiXCR, one entry per CDR3 protein. The sample includes approximately 200,000 distinct CDR3 sequences, about 23% seen only once; the top ten take about 20%. The V gene's germline CDR1 is MDHEN and CDR2 SYDVKM. V lost 6 bases, J lost 8 bases, and 12 bases stayed unmatched. The CDR3 loop spans 15 amino acids. About this clonotype itself: Its antigen is unknown.

General observations from the study: HLA-C-restricted TCR beta clonotypes specific for CMV led the ex vivo response.

Sequencing used CD8+ T cells from PBMCs. This sequence joins TRBV28 and TRBJ2-1, with 8 bases aligning to TRBD2. The sequence derives from a human donor in good health (CMV status not recorded). Some clones in this sample may be carry-over from other donors' samples. CDR3 bases: TGTGCCAGCAGAGCTATCGGGGGGGCCGGGGATGAGCAGTTCTTC. Its translation: CASRAIGGAGDEQFF.